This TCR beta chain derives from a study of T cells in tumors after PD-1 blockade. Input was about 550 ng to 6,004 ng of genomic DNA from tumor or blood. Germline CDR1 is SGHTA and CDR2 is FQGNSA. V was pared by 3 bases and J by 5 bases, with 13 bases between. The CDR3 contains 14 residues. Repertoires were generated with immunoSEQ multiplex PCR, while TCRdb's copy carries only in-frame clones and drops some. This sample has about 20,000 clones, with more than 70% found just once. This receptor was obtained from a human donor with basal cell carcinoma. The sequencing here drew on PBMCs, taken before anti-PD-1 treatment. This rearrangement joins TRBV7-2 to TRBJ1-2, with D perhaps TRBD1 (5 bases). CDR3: CASSFDSGGYGYTF. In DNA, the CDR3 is TGTGCCAGCAGCTTTGACAGCGGGGGATATGGCTACACCTTC. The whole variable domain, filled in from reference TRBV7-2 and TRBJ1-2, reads GAGVSQSPSNKVTEKGKDVELRCDPISGHTALYWYRQSLGQGLEFLIYFQGNSAPDKSGLPSDRFSAERTGGSVSTLTIQRTQQEDSAVYLCASSFDSGGYGYTFGSGTRLTVV.